These 15 T cell receptor beta chains share one sample of origin, sequenced in a study of blood T cell repertoires in COVID-19. Assay used: immunoSEQ multiplex PCR; TCRdb lists only in-frame clones, some missing. The sample has 84,000 or so clones, 65% to 85% seen once. The sample comprised peripheral blood. All receptors derive from a man between 70 and 80 years old with COVID-19, enrolled during active disease.

The rearrangement joins TRBV3-1 (or the pseudogene TRBV3-2) to TRBJ2-7; no clear D gene. CDR1 and CDR2 (germline): LGHDT, YNNKEL (reference sequence). This CDR3 is 14 amino acids long. The ends were cut back, 1 base at V and 1 base at J, with 8 bases in the middle. The CDR3 protein is CASSQASFSYEQYF. As DNA, the CDR3 is TGTGCCAGCAGCCAAGCTAGTTTTTCCTACGAGCAGTACTTC.

This clone turned up a few times. V usage is TRBV5-4 and J usage is TRBJ2-3, with D perhaps TRBD2 (7 bases). Trimming stripped 2 bases from V and 5 bases from J, with 15 bases between. CDR3 length equals 15 residues. CDR1 and CDR2 from the germline V gene are SGHNT and YYREEE (reference sequence). The CDR3 protein is CASSFFGGAKDTQYF. The CDR3 bases are TGTGCCAGCAGCTTCTTTGGGGGGGCGAAAGATACGCAGTATTTT.

CDR3 sequence reads: CSASRAGHIDTQYF. The CDR3 DNA follows: TGCAGTGCTAGTAGAGCGGGACACATTGATACGCAGTATTTT. V usage is TRBV20-1 and J usage is TRBJ2-3, with D tentatively TRBD2 (7 bases). The CDR3 has 14 residues. V gave up 3 bases and J gave up 6 bases, with 16 bases separating them. Germline CDR1 and CDR2: DFQATT and SNEGSKA (reference sequence).

This clone is classed as medium-sized (0.01 to 0.1%). The genes are TRBV2 and TRBJ2-7; the D is unclear. CDR3 length: 13 residues. Germline loops: CDR1 SNHLY, CDR2 FYNNEI. The V and J ends lost 2 bases and 5 bases respectively, with 10 bases between them. The CDR3 bases are TGTGCCAGCAGTGAACCGTACAGCAACGAGCAGTACTTC. Amino acid sequence: CASSEPYSNEQYF. Filled out from reference TRBV2 and TRBJ2-7, the complete variable domain reads EPEVTQTPSHQVTQMGQEVILRCVPISNHLYFYWYRQILGQKVEFLVSFYNNEISEKSEIFDDQFSVERPDGSNFTLKIRSTKLEDSAMYFCASSEPYSNEQYFGPGTRLTVT.

The chain links TRBV11-3 to TRBJ1-2, with 9 bases lining up with TRBD1. Looked up from germline, CDR1 is SGHNT and CDR2 is YENEEA. The CDR3 totals 16 residues. The V segment lost 1 base and the J segment 3 bases; nucleotides outside the gene matches: 6. The CDR3 region has the DNA TGTGCCAGCAGCTTAGGACAGGGGGAGCTTTACTATGGCTACACCTTC. This encodes CASSLGQGELYYGYTF.

The rearrangement links TRBV6-5 to TRBJ2-1; D remains unclear. The CDR3 consists of 15 residues. Germline-derived CDR1 and CDR2 are MNHEY and SVGAGI. The germline V and J ends were trimmed by 2 bases and 0 bases, with 8 bases remaining between them. The CDR3 here is CASSYGGLSYNEQFF. The CDR3 bases are TGTGCCAGCAGTTACGGCGGCCTCTCCTACAATGAGCAGTTCTTC.

The V gene is TRBV28, the J gene TRBJ2-1, with TRBD2 identical over 9 bases. The CDR3 spans 16 residues. Germline CDR1 MDHEN, CDR2 SYDVKM. With 1 base clipped from V and 3 bases from J, the junction kept 4 bases outside the gene matches. DNA for the CDR3: TGTGCCAGCAGTTTATCGGCGGGAGGGTTCTACAATGAGCAGTTCTTC. It encodes CASSLSAGGFYNEQFF.

This clone was seen more than once but under ten times. The V call is TRBV2, the J call TRBJ1-1, with TRBD1 matching 7 bases. CDR3 length equals 13 residues. The J segment lost 0 bases and the V segment lost 8 bases, leaving 3 bases of the junction unmatched. CDR1 is SNHLY, CDR2 FYNNEI, per germline. The CDR3 sequence: CASRDRMNTEAFF. In DNA form, the CDR3 reads TGTGCCAGCCGGGACAGAATGAACACTGAAGCTTTCTTT.

As DNA, the CDR3 is TGTGCCTGGAGTGTAATCGTGGGACAGGGGGCCCAAGAGGATAATTCACCCCTCCACTTT. It is translated as CAWSVIVGQGAQEDNSPLHF. This sequence joins TRBV30 and TRBJ1-6; 12 bases are a match to TRBD1. Germline V gives CDR1 GTSNPN, CDR2 SVGIG (reference sequence). Trimming took 0 bases from V and 5 from J; bases not matched to a gene: 14. This CDR3 has 20 residues.

In this sample, this clone turned up once. V usage is TRBV7-9 and J usage is TRBJ2-2, with 8 nucleotides matching TRBD1. This CDR3 comprises 15 residues. Germline lookup yields CDR1 SEHNR and CDR2 FQNEAQ (reference sequence). V lost 3 bases to trimming and J lost 1 base; unmatched junction nucleotides: 1. CDR3 protein: CASSFGQGNTGELFF. The CDR3 nucleotides read TGTGCCAGCAGCTTTGGACAGGGGAACACCGGGGAGCTGTTTTTT.

This chain links TRBV6-2 or TRBV6-3 with TRBJ2-3, with no clear D. Germline values: CDR1 MNHEY, CDR2 SVGEGT. The germline V and J ends were trimmed by 4 bases and 4 bases, with 6 bases remaining between them. This CDR3 region has 12 residues. The CDR3 DNA follows: TGTGCCAGCAGTTCCGCGGCAGATACGCAGTATTTT. Amino acid sequence: CASSSAADTQYF.

This chain joins TRBV5-6 and TRBJ2-5, with no clear D. This CDR3 is 14 amino acids long. Trimming took 3 bases from V and 3 from J, leaving 12 bases between them. CDR1 is SGHDT and CDR2 is YYEEEE in the germline V gene. CDR3 bases: TGTGCCAGCAGCTCCCCAACGGGTAAAGAGACCCAGTACTTC. Translating it yields CASSSPTGKETQYF.

This chain connects TRBV5-4 to TRBJ2-1; TRBD2 matches at 11 bases. V was pared by 4 bases and J by 3 bases, with 6 bases of the junction left unmatched. This CDR3 region has 16 residues. The germline V gene encodes CDR1 SGHNT and CDR2 YYREEE (reference sequence). This CDR3 reads CASSVAGGILYNEQFF. The CDR3 DNA sequence: TGTGCCAGCAGCGTAGCGGGGGGGATACTCTACAATGAGCAGTTCTTC.

The chain is built from TRBV19 and TRBJ1-5, with TRBD1 matching 8 bases. The CDR3 is made up of 16 amino acids. Trimming took 6 bases from V and 0 from J; bases not matched to a gene: 7. CDR1 is LNHDA, CDR2 SQIVND, per germline (reference sequence). CDR3 sequence: CASSQRQGYSNQPQHF. CDR3 sequence (DNA): TGTGCCAGTAGCCAGAGACAGGGGTATAGCAATCAGCCCCAGCATTTT.

J is TRBJ2-3 and V is TRBV7-2; TRBD2 matches 9 bases. The trim removed 6 bases at V and 3 bases at J, leaving 13 bases unmatched. There are 17 residues in the CDR3. CDR1 and CDR2 (germline): SGHTA, FQGNSA. In DNA, the CDR3 is TGTGCCAGCAGGACAGATAGCGGGAGAAGGAGTACAGATACGCAGTATTTT. Amino acids: CASRTDSGRRSTDTQYF.